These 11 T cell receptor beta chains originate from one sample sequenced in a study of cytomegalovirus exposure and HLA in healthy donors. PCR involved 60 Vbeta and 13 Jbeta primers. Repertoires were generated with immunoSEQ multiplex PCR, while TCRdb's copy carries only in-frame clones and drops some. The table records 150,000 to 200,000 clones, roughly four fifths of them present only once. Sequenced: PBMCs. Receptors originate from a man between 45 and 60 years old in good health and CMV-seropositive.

DNA for the CDR3: TGTGCCTGGAGGGTTTCCGACAGTGGAAACACCATATATTTT. Its translation is CAWRVSDSGNTIYF. The rearrangement uses TRBV30 and TRBJ1-3; D perhaps matches TRBD1 (5 bases). The V gene's germline CDR1 is GTSNPN and CDR2 SVGIG (reference sequence). The ends were cut back, 3 bases at V and 3 bases at J, with 12 bases in the middle. The CDR3 sequence is 14 residues long.

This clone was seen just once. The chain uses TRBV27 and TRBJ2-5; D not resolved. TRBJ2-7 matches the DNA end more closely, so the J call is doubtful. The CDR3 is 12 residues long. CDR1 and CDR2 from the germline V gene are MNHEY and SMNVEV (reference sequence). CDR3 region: CASSSPWGEQYF. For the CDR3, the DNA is TGTGCCAGCAGTTCCCCCTGGGGCGAGCAGTACTTC.

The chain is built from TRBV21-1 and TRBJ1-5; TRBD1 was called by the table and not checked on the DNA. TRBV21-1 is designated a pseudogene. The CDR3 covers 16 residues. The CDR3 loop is CASSKPGTAIIRSQHF. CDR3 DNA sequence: TGTGCCAGCAGCAAACCCGGGACAGCTATTATCAGGTCCCAGCATTTT.

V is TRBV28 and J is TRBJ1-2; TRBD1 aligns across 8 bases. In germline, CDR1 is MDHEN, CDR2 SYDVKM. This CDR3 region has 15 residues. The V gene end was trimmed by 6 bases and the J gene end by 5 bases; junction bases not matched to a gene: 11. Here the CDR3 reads CASSAPTQGAYGYTF. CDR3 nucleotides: TGTGCCAGCAGCGCTCCCACTCAGGGGGCTTATGGCTACACCTTC.

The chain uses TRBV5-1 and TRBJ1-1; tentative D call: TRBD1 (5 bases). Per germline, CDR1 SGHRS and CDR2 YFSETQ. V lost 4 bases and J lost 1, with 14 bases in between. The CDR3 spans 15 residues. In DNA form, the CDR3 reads TGCGCCAGCAGCCCAGAGACAGTGACGAACACTGAAGCTTTCTTT. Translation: CASSPETVTNTEAFF. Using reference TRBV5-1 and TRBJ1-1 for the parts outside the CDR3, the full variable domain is KAGVTQTPRYLIKTRGQQVTLSCSPISGHRSVSWYQQTPGQGLQFLFEYFSETQRNKGNFPGRFSGRQFSNSRSEMNVSTLELGDSALYLCASSPETVTNTEAFFGQGTRLTVV.

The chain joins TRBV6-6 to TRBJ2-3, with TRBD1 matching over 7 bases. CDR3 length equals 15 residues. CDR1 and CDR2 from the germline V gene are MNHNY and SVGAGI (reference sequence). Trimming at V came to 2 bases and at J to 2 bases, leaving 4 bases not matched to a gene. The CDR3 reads CASSYGTVPTDTQYF. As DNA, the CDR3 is TGTGCCAGCAGTTACGGGACAGTTCCCACAGATACGCAGTATTTT.

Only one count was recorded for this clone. The CDR3 DNA is TGTGCCAGCAGCCGCCGTGAGGGCCATTCAGAAGCTTTCTTT. Encoded protein: CASSRREGHSEAFF. The genes are TRBV6-5 and TRBJ1-1, with D unresolved. CDR3 length equals 14 residues. Germline V gives CDR1 MNHEY, CDR2 SVGAGI. Trimming took 6 bases from V and 8 from J, leaving 19 bases between them.

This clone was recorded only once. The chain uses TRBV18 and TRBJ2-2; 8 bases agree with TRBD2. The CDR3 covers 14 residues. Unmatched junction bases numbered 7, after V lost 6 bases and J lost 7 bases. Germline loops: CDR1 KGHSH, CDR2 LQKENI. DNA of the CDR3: TGTGCCAGCTCGTCCGGGACTAGTATCGGGGAGCTGTTTTTT. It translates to CASSSGTSIGELFF. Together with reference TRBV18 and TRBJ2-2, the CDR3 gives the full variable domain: NAGVMQNPRHLVRRRGQEARLRCSPMKGHSHVYWYRQLPEEGLKFMVYLQKENIIDESGMPKERFSAEFPKEGPSILRIQQVVRGDSAAYFCASSSGTSIGELFFGEGSRLTVL.

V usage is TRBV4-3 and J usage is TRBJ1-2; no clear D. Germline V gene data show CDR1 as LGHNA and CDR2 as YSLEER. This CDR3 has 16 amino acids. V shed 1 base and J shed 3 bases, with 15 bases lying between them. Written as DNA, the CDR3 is TGCGCCAGCAGCCAAGGGTCAGGATCCTTTTACTATGGCTACACCTTC. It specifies CASSQGSGSFYYGYTF.

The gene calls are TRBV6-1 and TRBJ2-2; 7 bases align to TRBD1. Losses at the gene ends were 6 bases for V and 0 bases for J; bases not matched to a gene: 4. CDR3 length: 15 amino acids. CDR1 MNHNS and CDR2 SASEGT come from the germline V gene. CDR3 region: CASRGTETNTGELFF. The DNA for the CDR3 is TGTGCCAGCAGGGGGACAGAGACGAACACCGGGGAGCTGTTTTTT.

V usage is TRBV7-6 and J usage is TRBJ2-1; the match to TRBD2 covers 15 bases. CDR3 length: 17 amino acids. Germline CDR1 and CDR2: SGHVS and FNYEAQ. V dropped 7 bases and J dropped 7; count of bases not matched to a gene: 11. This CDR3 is CASTKGLAGGPGNEQFF. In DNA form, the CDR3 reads TGTGCCAGCACCAAAGGACTAGCGGGAGGGCCAGGGAATGAGCAGTTCTTC.